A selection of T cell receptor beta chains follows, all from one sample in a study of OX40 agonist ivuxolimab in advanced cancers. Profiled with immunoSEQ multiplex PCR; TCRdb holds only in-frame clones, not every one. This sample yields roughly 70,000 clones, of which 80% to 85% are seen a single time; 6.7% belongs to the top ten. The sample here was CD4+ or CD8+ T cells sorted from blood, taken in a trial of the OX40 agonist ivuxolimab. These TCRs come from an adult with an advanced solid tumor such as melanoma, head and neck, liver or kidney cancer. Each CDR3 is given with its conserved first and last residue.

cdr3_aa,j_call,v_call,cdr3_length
CASSPGGTGEKLFF,TRBJ1-4,TRBV5-4,14
CASSLVIGTSGEETQYF,TRBJ2-5,TRBV5-1,17
CASSLTGQGTEAFF,TRBJ1-1,TRBV7-3,14
CASSSLGTRSYEQYF,.,TRBV6-5,15
CASSSRQGASTGELFF,TRBJ2-2,TRBV11-3,16
CASSLAGQGTQYF,TRBJ2-3,TRBV7-3,13
CASSARGGGPDTQYF,TRBJ2-3,TRBV9,15
CASSFGGPGYEQYF,TRBJ2-7,TRBV7-2,14
CASSLDGAGDSGELFF,TRBJ2-2,TRBV7-8,16
CASSETSGRSSYNEQFF,TRBJ2-1,TRBV6-1,17
CASSPGAEYYGYTF,TRBJ1-2,TRBV6-1,14
CASSARQGQKGNTIYF,TRBJ1-3,TRBV6-6,16
CSVTGMNTEAFF,TRBJ1-1,TRBV29-1,12
CASSPTSGMIDTQYF,TRBJ2-3,TRBV19,15
CASGGVDEKLFF,TRBJ1-4,TRBV2,12
CASSLGQPGGYGYTF,TRBJ1-2,TRBV7-2,15
CASSAPSSGNTIYF,TRBJ1-3,TRBV19,14
CASSLVGFSGNTIYF,TRBJ1-3,TRBV11-3,15
CSVQRAGYGYTF,TRBJ1-2,TRBV29-1,12
CASAALFDQPQHF,TRBJ1-5,TRBV7-2,13